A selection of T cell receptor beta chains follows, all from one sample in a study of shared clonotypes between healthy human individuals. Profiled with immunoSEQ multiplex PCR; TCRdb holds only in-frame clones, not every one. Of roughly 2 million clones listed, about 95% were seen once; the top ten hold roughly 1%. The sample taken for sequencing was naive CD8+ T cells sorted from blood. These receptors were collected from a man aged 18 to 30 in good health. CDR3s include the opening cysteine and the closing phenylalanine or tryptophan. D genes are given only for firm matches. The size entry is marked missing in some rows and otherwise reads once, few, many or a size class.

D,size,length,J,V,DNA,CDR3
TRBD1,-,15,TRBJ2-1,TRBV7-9,TGTGCCAGCAGCTCCGGACAGGGGTATTTCGATGAGCAGTTCTTC,CASSSGQGYFDEQFF
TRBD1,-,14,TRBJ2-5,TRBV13,TGTGCCAGCAGCTTGGGACAGGGGCAAGAGACCCAGTACTTC,CASSLGQGQETQYF
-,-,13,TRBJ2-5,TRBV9,TGTGCCAGCAGCGATTACAGGGTTCAAGAGCTCCACTTC,CASSDYRVQELHF
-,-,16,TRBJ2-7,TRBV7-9,TGTGCCAGCAGCTCCTCAGGGGCAGGAGCGTCCTACGAGCAGTACTTC,CASSSSGAGASYEQYF
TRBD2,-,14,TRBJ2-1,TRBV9,TGTGCCAGCAGCGTACTAGCGGACTACAATGAGCAGTTCTTC,CASSVLADYNEQFF
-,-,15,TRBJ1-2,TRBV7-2,TGTGCCAGCAGCTTAGCGAATCAGGATGGCTATGGCTACACCTTC,CASSLANQDGYGYTF
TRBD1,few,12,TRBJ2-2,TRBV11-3,TGTGCCAGCAGCTTGGACAGGGGGGAGCTGTTTTTT,CASSLDRGELFF
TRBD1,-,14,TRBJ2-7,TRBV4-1,TGCGCCAGCAGCCTCTCGACAGGGGTCTACGAGCAGTACTTC,CASSLSTGVYEQYF
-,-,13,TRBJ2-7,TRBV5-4,TGTGCCAGCAGCTTGTCTGTCGAGGACGAGCAGTACTTC,CASSLSVEDEQYF
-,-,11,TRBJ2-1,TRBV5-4,TGTGCCAGCAGCACCCGGACTGAGCAGTTCTTC,CASSTRTEQFF
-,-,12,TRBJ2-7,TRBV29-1,TGCAGCGTTTGGGACGGAGTAGACGAGCAGTACTTC,CSVWDGVDEQYF
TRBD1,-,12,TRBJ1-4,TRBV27,TGTGCCAGCAGTGGGACAGATGAAAAACTGTTTTTT,CASSGTDEKLFF
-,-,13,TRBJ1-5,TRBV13,TGTGCCAGCAGCTTAACCAAGAATCAGCCCCAGCATTTT,CASSLTKNQPQHF
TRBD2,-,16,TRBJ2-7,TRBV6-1,TGTGCCAGCAGTGACCTGACTAGCGGCCTCTCCTACGAGCAGTACTTC,CASSDLTSGLSYEQYF